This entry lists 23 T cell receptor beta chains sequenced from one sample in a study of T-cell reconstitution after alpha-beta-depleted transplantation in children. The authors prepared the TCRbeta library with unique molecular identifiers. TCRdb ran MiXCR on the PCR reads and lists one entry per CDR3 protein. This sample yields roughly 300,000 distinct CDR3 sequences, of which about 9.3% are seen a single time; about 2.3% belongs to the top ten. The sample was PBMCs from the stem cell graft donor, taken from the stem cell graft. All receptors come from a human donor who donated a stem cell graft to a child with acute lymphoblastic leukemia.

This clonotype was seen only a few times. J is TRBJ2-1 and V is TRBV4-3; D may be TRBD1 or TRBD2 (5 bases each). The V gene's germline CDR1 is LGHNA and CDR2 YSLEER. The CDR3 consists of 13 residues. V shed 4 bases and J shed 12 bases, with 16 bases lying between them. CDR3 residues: CASSLGRGTPQFF. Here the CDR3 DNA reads TGCGCCAGCAGCCTAGGACGAGGGACCCCGCAGTTCTTC.

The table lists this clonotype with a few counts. The CDR3 DNA reads TGTGCCAGCAGCTTAACGTTTGCGACTAGCCGTGCAGATACGCAGTATTTT. As protein: CASSLTFATSRADTQYF. The chain links TRBV7-3 to TRBJ2-3, with 7 bases matching TRBD2. The CDR3 contains 17 residues. Germline loops: CDR1 SGHTA, CDR2 FQGTGA. V gave up 0 bases and J gave up 4 bases; unmatched junction bases: 10.

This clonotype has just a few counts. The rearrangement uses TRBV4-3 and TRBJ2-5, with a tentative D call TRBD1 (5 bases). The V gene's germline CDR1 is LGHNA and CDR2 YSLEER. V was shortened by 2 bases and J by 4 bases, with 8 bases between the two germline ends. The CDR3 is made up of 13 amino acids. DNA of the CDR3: TGCGCCAGCAGCCAAAGGCAGGGAGAGACCCAGTACTTC. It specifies CASSQRQGETQYF.

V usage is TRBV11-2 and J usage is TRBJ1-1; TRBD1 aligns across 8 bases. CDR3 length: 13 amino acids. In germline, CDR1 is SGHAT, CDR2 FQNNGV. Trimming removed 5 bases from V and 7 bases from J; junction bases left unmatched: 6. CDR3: CASSADRAGEAFF. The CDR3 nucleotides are TGTGCCAGCAGCGCGGACAGGGCCGGTGAAGCTTTCTTT.

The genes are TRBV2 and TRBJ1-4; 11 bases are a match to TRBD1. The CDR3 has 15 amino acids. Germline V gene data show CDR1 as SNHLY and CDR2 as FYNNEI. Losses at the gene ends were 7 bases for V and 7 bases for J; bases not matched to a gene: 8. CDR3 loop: CASTEGGTGGEKLFF. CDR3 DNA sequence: TGTGCCAGCACCGAAGGGGGGACAGGGGGTGAAAAACTGTTTTTT.

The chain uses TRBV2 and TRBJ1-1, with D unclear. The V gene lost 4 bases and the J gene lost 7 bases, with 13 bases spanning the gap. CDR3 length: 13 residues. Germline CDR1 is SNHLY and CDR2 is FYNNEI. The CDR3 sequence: CASSGSPPNEAFF. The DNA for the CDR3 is TGTGCCAGCAGTGGATCCCCCCCGAATGAAGCTTTCTTT.

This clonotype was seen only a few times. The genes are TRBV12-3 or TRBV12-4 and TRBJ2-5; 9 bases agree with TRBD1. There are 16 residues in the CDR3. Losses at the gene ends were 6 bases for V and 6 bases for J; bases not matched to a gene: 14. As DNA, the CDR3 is TGTGCCAGCAGGGGGGGCCGGGACAGGGCAAAGCAGACCCAGTACTTC. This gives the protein CASRGGRDRAKQTQYF.

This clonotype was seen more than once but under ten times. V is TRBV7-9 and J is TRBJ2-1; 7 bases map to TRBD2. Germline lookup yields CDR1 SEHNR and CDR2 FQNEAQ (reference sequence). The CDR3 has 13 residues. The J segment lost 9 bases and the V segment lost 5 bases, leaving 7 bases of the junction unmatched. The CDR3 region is CASSPWGGIEQFF. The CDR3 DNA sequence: TGTGCCAGCAGCCCCTGGGGGGGAATTGAGCAGTTCTTC.

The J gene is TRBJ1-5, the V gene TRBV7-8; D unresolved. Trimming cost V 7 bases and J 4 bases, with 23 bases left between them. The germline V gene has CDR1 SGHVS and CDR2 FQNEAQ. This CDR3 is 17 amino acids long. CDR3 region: CASTLFPTEIKNQPQHF. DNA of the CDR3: TGTGCCAGCACCCTTTTCCCGACGGAAATCAAGAATCAGCCCCAGCATTTT. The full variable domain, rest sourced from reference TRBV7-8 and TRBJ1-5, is GAGVSQSPRYKVAKRGQDVALRCDPISGHVSLFWYQQALGQGPEFLTYFQNEAQLDKSGLPSDRFFAERPEGSVSTLKIQRTQQEDSAVYLCASTLFPTEIKNQPQHFGDGTRLSIL.

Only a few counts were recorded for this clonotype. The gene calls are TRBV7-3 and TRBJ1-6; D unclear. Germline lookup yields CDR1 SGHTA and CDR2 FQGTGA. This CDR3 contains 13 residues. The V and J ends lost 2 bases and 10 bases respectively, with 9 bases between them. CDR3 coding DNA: TGTGCCAGCAGCTTAGATTTGGTATCACCCCTCCACTTT. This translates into CASSLDLVSPLHF. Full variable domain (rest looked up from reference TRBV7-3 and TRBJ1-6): GAGVSQTPSNKVTEKGKYVELRCDPISGHTALYWYRQSLGQGPEFLIYFQGTGAADDSGLPNDRFFAVRPEGSVSTLKIQRTERGDSAVYLCASSLDLVSPLHFGNGTRLTVT.

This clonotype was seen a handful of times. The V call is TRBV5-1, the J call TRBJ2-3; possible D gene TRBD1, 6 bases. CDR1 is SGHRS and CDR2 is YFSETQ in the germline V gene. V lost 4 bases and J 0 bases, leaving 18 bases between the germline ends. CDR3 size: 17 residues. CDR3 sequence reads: CASSPEGLGASTDTQYF. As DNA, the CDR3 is TGCGCCAGCAGCCCCGAGGGCTTGGGGGCAAGCACAGATACGCAGTATTTT.

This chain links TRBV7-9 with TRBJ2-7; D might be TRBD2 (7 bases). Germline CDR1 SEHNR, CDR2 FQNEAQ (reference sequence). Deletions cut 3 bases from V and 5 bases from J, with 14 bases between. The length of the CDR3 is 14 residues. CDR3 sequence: CASSFLGGADEQYF. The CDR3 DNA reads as TGTGCCAGCAGCTTTCTAGGGGGGGCGGACGAGCAGTACTTC.

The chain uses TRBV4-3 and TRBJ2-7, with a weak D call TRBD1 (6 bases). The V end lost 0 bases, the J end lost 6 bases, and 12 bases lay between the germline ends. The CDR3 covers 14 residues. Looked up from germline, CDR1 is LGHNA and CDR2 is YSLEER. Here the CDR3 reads CASSQEWTAPEQYF. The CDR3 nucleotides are TGCGCCAGCAGCCAAGAATGGACAGCCCCCGAGCAGTACTTC.

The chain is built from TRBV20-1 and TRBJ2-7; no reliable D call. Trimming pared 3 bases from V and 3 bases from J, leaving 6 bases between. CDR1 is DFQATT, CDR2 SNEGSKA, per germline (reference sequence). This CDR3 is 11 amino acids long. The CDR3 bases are TGCAGTGCTAGCGCCGGCTACGAGCAGTACTTC. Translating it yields CSASAGYEQYF.

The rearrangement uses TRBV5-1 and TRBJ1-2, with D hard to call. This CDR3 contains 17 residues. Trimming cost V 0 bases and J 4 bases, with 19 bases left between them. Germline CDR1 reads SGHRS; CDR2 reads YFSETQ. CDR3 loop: CASSLDPLVGQSYGYTF. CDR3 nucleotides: TGCGCCAGCAGCTTGGATCCACTGGTAGGGCAGAGCTATGGCTACACCTTC.

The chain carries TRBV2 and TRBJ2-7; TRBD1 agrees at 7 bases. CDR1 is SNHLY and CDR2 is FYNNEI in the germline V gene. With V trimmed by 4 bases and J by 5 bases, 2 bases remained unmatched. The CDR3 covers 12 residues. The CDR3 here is CASSGDSNEQYF. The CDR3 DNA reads TGTGCCAGCAGTGGGGACAGCAACGAGCAGTACTTC.

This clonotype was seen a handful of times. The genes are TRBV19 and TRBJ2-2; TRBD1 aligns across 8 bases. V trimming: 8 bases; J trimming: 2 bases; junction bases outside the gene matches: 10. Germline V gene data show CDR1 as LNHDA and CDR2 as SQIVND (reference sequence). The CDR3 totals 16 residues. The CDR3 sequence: CASWDPGGSNTGELFF. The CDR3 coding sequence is TGTGCCAGTTGGGATCCAGGGGGCTCAAACACCGGGGAGCTGTTTTTT.

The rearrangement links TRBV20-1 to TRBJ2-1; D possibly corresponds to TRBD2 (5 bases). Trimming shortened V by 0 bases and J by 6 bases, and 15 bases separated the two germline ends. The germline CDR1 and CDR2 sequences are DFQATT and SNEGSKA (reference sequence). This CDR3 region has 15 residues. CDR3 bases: TGCAGTGCTAGAGATAGCGACTGGAGTTCCAATGAGCAGTTCTTC. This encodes CSARDSDWSSNEQFF.

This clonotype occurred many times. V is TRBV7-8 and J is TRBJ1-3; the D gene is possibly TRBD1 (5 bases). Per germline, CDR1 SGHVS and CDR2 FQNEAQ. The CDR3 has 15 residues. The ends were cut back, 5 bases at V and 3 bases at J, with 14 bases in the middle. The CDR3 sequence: CASSLRREDGNTIYF. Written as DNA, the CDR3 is TGTGCCAGCAGCCTACGCAGGGAGGATGGAAACACCATATATTTT.

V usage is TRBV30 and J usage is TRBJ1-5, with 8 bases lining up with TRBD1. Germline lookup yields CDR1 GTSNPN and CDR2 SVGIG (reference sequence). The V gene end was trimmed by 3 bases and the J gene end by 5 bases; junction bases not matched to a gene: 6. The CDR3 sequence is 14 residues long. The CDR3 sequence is CAWSPDRGYQPQHF. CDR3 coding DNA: TGTGCCTGGAGCCCCGACAGGGGTTATCAGCCCCAGCATTTT.

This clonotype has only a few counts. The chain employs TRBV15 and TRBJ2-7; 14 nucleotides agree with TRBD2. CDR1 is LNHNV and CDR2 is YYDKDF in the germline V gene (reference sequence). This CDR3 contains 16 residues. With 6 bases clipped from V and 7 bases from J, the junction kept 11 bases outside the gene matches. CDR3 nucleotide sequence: TGTGCCACCAGACCGGGGCCGGGACTAGCGGGAGTTGAGCAGTACTTC. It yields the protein CATRPGPGLAGVEQYF.

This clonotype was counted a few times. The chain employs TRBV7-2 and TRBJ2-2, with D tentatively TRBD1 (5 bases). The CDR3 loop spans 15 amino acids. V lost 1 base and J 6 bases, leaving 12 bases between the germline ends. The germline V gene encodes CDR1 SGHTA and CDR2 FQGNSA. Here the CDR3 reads CASSLVQGVAGELFF. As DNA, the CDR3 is TGTGCCAGCAGCTTAGTGCAGGGCGTGGCCGGGGAGCTGTTTTTT.

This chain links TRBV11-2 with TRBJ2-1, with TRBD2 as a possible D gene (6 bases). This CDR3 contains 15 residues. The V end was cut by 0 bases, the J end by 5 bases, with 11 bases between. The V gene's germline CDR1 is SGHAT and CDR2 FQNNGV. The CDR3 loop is CASSLDALAHNEQFF. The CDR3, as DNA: TGTGCCAGCAGCTTAGATGCACTAGCCCACAATGAGCAGTTCTTC. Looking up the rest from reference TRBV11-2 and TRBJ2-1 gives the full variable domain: EAGVAQSPRYKIIEKRQSVAFWCNPISGHATLYWYQQILGQGPKLLIQFQNNGVVDDSQLPKDRFSAERLKGVDSTLKIQPAKLEDSAVYLCASSLDALAHNEQFFGPGTRLTVL.